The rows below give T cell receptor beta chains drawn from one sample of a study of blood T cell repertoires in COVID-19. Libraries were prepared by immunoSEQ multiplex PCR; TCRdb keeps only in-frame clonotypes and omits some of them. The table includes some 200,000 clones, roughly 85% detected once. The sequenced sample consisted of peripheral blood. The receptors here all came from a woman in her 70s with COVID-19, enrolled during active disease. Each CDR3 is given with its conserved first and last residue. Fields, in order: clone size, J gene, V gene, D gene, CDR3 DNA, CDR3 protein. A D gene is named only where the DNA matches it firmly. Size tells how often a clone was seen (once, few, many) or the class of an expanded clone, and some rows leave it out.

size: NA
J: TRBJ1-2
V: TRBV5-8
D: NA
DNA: TGTGCCAGCAGCTTGGGGCGGCACTATGGCTACACCTTC
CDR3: CASSLGRHYGYTF

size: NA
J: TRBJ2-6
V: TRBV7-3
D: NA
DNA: TGTGCCAGCAGCTCGCGTCAAGGGGCGTCTGGGGCCAACGTCCTGACTTTC
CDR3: CASSSRQGASGANVLTF

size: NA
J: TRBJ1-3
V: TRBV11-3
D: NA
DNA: TGTGCCAGCAGCTTAGCGGGGGATAGTCGAAACACCATATATTTT
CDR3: CASSLAGDSRNTIYF

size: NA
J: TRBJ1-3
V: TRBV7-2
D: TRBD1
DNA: TGTGCCAGCAGCTTAACTACAGGGGCTGGAAACACCATATATTTT
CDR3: CASSLTTGAGNTIYF

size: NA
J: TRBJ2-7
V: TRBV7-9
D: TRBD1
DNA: TGTGCCAGCAGCCCAGGACAGGGTGGATACGAGCAGTACTTC
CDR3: CASSPGQGGYEQYF

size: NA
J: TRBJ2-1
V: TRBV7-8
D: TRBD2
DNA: TGTGCCAGCAGCTTAGTGCTAGCGGGCACCTACAATGAGCAGTTCTTC
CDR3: CASSLVLAGTYNEQFF

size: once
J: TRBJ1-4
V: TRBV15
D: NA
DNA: TGTGCCACCAGCAGAGAGCGAGATTTCTTTGAAAAACTGTTTTTT
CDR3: CATSRERDFFEKLFF

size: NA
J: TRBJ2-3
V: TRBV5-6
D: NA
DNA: TGTGCCAGCAGCTTGGATTTCTTAGATACGCAGTATTTT
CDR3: CASSLDFLDTQYF

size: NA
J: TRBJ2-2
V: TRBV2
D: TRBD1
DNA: TGTGCCAGCAGTAGACAGGGGGGAAACACCGGGGAGCTGTTTTTT
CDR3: CASSRQGGNTGELFF

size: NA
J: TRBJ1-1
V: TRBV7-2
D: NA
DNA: TGTGCCAGCAGCTCCCCCGTGGGAGGGGAGAACACTGAAGCTTTCTTT
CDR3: CASSSPVGGENTEAFF

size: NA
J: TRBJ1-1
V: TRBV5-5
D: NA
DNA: TGTGCCAGCAGCTTGCAAGGGGTCCTCACTGAAGCTTTCTTT
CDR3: CASSLQGVLTEAFF

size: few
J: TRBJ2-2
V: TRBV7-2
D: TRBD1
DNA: TGTGCCAGCCGATCGGGACAGAGGAACACCGGGGAGCTGTTTTTT
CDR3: CASRSGQRNTGELFF

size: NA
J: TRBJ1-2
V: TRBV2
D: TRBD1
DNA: TGTGCCAGCAGTGAGAATGACAGGGTGGAAGGCTACACCTTC
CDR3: CASSENDRVEGYTF

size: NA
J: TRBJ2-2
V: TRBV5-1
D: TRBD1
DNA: TGCGCCAGCAGCTTAAATACAGGGGGAGAGGCCGGGGAGCTGTTTTTT
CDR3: CASSLNTGGEAGELFF

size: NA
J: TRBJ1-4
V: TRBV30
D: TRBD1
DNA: TGTGCCTGGGACGACAGGGGTGCGGGGGAAAAACTGTTTTTT
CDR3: CAWDDRGAGEKLFF

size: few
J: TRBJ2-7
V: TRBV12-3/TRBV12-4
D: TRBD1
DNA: TGTGCCAGCCTAGGACAGGGGTCGAGCGAGCAGTACTTC
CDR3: CASLGQGSSEQYF

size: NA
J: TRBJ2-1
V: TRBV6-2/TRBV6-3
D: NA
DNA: TGTGCCAGCAGCCCTAATATCAGGGAAAAGGGACTTCACAATGAGCAGTTCTTC
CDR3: CASSPNIREKGLHNEQFF

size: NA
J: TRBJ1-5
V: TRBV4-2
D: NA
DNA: TGTGCCAGCAGCCAAGACGGGGGGCAGGGGAATCAGCCCCAGCATTTT
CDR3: CASSQDGGQGNQPQHF

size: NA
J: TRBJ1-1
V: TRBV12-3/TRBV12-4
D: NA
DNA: TGTGCCAGCAGGGGCTTGATCACTGAAACTTTCTTT
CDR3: CASRGLITETFF

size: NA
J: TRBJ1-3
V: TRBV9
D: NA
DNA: TGTGCCAGCAGCGTAGGGGGACTGGGGTCTGGAAACACCATATATTTT
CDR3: CASSVGGLGSGNTIYF

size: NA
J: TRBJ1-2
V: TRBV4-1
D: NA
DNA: TGCGCCAGCAGCCAAGGGGTCCAGGATTACTATGGCTACACCTTC
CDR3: CASSQGVQDYYGYTF

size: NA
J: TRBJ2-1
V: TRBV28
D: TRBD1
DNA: TGTGCCAGCAGTTTTGGCCCGGGACAGTATTACAATGAGCAGTTCTTC
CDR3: CASSFGPGQYYNEQFF

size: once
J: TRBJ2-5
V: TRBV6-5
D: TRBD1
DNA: TGTGCCAGCAGTTACTGGTCAGGGGGCAGGGAGACCCAGTACTTC
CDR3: CASSYWSGGRETQYF

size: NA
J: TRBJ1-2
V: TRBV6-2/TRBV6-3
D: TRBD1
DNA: TGTGCCAGCAGTCCCCCGGGGCAGGGGGCAGACTATGGCTACACCTTC
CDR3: CASSPPGQGADYGYTF

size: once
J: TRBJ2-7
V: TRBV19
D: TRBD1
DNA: TGTGCCAGTAGTACCGCCGGGACAGGGGGCTACGAGCAGTACTTC
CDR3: CASSTAGTGGYEQYF

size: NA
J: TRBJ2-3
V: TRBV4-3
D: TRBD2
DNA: TGCGCCAGCAGCCAAGATCGTACTAGCGGAAACACAGATACGCAGTATTTT
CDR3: CASSQDRTSGNTDTQYF

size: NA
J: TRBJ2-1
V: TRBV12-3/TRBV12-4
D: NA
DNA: TGTGCCAGCAGGGAGTACAATGAGCAGTTCTTC
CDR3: CASREYNEQFF

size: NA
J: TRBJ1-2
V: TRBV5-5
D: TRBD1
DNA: TGTGCCAGCAGCTTGGGCCCTTCGATCGACAGGGGTTTTAGTGGCTACACCTTC
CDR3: CASSLGPSIDRGFSGYTF

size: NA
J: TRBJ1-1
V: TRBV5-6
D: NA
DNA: TGTGCCAGCAGCTGGTGGGGGGGAACCACTGAAGCTTTCTTT
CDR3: CASSWWGGTTEAFF

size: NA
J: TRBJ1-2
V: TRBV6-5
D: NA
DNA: TGTGCCAGCAGTTACGACCGGGACACCTATGGCTACACCTTC
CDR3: CASSYDRDTYGYTF

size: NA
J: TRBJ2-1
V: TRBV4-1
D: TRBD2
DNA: TGCGCCAGCAGCCAAGATGGGACTAGCGGGAATGAGCAGTTCTTC
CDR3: CASSQDGTSGNEQFF

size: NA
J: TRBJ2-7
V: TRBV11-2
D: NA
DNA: TGTGCCAGCAGCTTAGGGATTTGGCGGGGATCATACGAGCAGTACTTC
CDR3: CASSLGIWRGSYEQYF

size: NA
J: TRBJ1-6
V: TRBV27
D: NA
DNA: TGTGCCAGCAGTCTCGGGGGTCCCCTCAGTAATTCACCCCTCCACTTT
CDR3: CASSLGGPLSNSPLHF

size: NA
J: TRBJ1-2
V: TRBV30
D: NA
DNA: TGTGCCTGGAATGGTGGCAGAGCGAACTATGGCTACACCTTC
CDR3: CAWNGGRANYGYTF

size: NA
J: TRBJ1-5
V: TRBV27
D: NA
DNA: TGTGCCAGCAGAGACGGAGATAGCAATCAGCCCCAGCATTTT
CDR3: CASRDGDSNQPQHF

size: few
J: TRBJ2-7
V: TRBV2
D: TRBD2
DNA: TGTGCCAGCGGCGGGGGTCTAGCTCCCTACGAGCAGTACTTC
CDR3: CASGGGLAPYEQYF

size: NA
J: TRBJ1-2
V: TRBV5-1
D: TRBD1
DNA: TGCGCCAGCAGCCCGCGGGCGACAGGGGGCCTTGATGGCTACACCTTC
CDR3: CASSPRATGGLDGYTF